What follows is one T cell receptor beta chain and its context. These data originate in a study of blood T cells in healthy people across ages. CDR1 is ENHRY and CDR2 is SYGVKD in the germline V gene. The V and J ends lost 10 bases and 5 bases, in that order; junction bases with no gene match: 20. The CDR3 length is 16 residues. Researchers collected approximately 9.5 milliliters of peripheral blood from every single donor. Extraction yielded at least 5 micrograms of total RNA per sample. The authors ran a second PCR of about 6 to 11 cycles using a sample-barcoded 5' primer and a J-beta primer mix. The template-switch adaptor, which had 12 random nucleotides, put a tag on each cDNA molecule. TCRdb re-analysed the 5' RACE reads in MiXCR, keeping a single row per CDR3 protein. The sample consists of 780,000 or so distinct CDR3 sequences, 25% of them appearing once. These data also formed part of another study, on T cells of mothers and their children. That work adds: A few healthy Caucasian mothers and their six children donated.

This clonotype originated in a boy between 10 and 17 years old in good health. The sequencing input was blood. The chain recombines TRBV10-3 with TRBJ2-7, with 7 bases lining up with TRBD2. The CDR3 region has the DNA TGTGCCAGCGGGGGTCCTTCGGAATGGGGTGTCCACGAGCAGTACTTC. Encoded protein: CASGGPSEWGVHEQYF.